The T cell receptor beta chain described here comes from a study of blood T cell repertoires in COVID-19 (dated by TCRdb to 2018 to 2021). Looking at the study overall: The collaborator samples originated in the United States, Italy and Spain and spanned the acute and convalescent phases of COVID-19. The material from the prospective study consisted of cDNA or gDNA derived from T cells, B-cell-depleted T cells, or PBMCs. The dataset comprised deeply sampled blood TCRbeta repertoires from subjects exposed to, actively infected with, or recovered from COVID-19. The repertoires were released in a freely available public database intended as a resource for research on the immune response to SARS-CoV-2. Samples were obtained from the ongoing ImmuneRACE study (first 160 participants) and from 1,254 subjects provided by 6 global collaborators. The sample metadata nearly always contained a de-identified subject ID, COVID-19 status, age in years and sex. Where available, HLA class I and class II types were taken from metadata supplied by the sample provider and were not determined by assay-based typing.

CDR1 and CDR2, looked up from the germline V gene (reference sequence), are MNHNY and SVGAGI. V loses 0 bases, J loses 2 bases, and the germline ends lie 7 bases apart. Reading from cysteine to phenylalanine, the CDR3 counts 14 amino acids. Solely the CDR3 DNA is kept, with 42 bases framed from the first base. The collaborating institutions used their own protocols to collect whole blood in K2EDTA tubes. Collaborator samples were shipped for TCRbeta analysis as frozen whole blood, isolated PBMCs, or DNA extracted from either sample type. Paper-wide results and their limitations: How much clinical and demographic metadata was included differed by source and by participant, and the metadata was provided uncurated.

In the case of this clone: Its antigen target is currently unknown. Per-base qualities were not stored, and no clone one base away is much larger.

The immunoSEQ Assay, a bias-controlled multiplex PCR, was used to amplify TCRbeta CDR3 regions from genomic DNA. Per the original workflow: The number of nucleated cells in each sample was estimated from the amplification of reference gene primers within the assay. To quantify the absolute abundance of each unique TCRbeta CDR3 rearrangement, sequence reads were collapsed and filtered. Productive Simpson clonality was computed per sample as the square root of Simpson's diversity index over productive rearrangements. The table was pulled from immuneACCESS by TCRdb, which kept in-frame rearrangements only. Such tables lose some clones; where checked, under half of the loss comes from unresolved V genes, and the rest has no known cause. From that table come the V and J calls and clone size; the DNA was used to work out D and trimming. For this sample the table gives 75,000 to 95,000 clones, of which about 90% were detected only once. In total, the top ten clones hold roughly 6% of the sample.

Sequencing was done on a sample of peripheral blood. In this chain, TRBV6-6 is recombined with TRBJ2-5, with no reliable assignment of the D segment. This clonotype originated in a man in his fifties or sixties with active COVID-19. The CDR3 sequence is CASSYSRLQETQYF. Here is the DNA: TGTGCCAGCAGTTACTCGAGGCTGCAAGAGACCCAGTACTTC.